A selection of T cell receptor beta chains follows, all from one sample in a study of CD8+ T cells in alopecia areata. Generated by immunoSEQ multiplex PCR, the TCRdb table keeps only in-frame clones and is missing some. The sample lists 100,000 to 150,000 clones; around three fifths were seen once. This sample comprised CD4+ T cells sorted from blood, obtained at week 0. The receptor source for this set is a human donor with alopecia areata. CDR3s include the opening cysteine and the closing phenylalanine or tryptophan. The order of the fields is D gene, J gene, clone size, V gene, CDR3 protein, CDR3 DNA. D genes are given only for firm matches. Expanded clones are given a class, and other clones once, few, many or no size at all.

NA TRBJ1-2 NA TRBV5-4 CASSLDGPYGYTF TGTGCCAGCAGCTTGGACGGTCCCTATGGCTACACCTTC
NA TRBJ2-7 few TRBV7-6 CASSLETGMNSYEQYF TGTGCCAGCAGCTTGGAGACAGGAATGAATTCCTACGAGCAGTACTTC
TRBD2 TRBJ2-5 NA TRBV4-2 CASSPTSGGEETQYF TGTGCCAGCAGCCCCACTAGCGGGGGGGAAGAGACCCAGTACTTC
TRBD1 TRBJ2-1 few TRBV7-3 CASSPRGQGTEQFF TGTGCCAGCAGCCCAAGGGGGCAGGGGACTGAGCAGTTCTTC
NA TRBJ2-5 once TRBV5-1 CASSPDVPGAGETQYF TGCGCCAGCAGCCCGGACGTCCCGGGGGCAGGGGAGACCCAGTACTTC
NA TRBJ2-3 few TRBV28 CASSFGGASTDTQYF TGTGCCAGCAGTTTCGGGGGAGCTAGCACAGATACGCAGTATTTT
NA TRBJ2-5 NA TRBV9 CASSVGGIQETQYF TGTGCCAGCAGCGTAGGTGGGATCCAAGAGACCCAGTACTTC
TRBD1 TRBJ1-2 few TRBV4-2 CASSQDDRVDYGYTF TGTGCCAGCAGCCAAGATGACAGGGTGGACTATGGCTACACCTTC
NA TRBJ2-2 NA TRBV6-4 CASSDRGLGTGELFF TGTGCCAGCAGTGACCGTGGGCTGGGAACCGGGGAGCTGTTTTTT
NA TRBJ2-3 NA TRBV10-3 CAISESLDTQYF TGTGCCATCAGTGAGTCTCTTGATACGCAGTATTTT
TRBD1 TRBJ2-4 NA TRBV9 CASSPRGQGLNIQYF TGTGCCAGCAGCCCTCGTGGACAGGGACTAAACATTCAGTACTTC
NA TRBJ2-7 NA TRBV5-1 CASSQGPDSYEQYF TGCGCCAGCAGCCAGGGTCCAGATTCCTACGAGCAGTACTTC
NA TRBJ1-5 few TRBV5-1 CASSLDSPGQPQHF TGCGCCAGCAGCTTGGATTCCCCCGGACAGCCCCAGCATTTT
NA TRBJ1-6 NA TRBV2 CASSWGRDNSPLHF TGTGCCAGCAGCTGGGGCAGGGACAATTCACCCCTCCACTTT
TRBD1 TRBJ2-7 NA TRBV28 CASSLIPGQGPEQYF TGTGCCAGCAGCCTAATCCCGGGACAGGGACCCGAGCAGTACTTC
NA TRBJ2-7 NA TRBV25-1 CASSGDSYEQYF TGTGCCAGCAGTGGGGATTCCTACGAGCAGTACTTC
NA TRBJ2-1 NA TRBV9 CASSPRGVHNEQFF TGTGCCAGCAGCCCCCGTGGGGTTCACAATGAGCAGTTCTTC
TRBD2 TRBJ2-3 NA TRBV7-2 CASSLGASGTADTQYF TGTGCCAGCAGCTTAGGCGCTAGCGGGACCGCAGATACGCAGTATTTT
NA TRBJ1-1 few TRBV9 CASSETGTGSEAFF TGTGCCAGCAGCGAGACCGGTACGGGGTCTGAAGCTTTCTTT
NA TRBJ2-5 few TRBV7-3 CASSLTESSETQYF TGTGCCAGCAGCTTAACGGAGTCGTCTGAGACCCAGTACTTC
NA TRBJ1-2 NA TRBV19 CASSISTANYGYTF TGTGCCAGTAGCATTTCGACAGCTAACTATGGCTACACCTTC
NA TRBJ2-7 NA TRBV28 CASSFARGSYEQYF TGTGCCAGCAGTTTCGCTAGGGGTTCCTACGAGCAGTACTTC
NA TRBJ2-7 NA TRBV7-8 CASSLGLGTYEQYF TGTGCCAGCAGCTTGGGACTTGGGACCTACGAGCAGTACTTC
NA TRBJ2-3 few TRBV4-3 CASSGRPNTDTQYF TGCGCCAGCAGCGGGAGACCGAACACAGATACGCAGTATTTT
NA TRBJ1-5 few TRBV29-1 CSAGHYNQPQHF TGCAGCGCTGGACACTATAATCAGCCCCAGCATTTT
TRBD2 TRBJ2-3 NA TRBV18 CASSLGLAGAGDTQYF TGTGCCAGCTCACTGGGCCTAGCGGGGGCCGGAGATACGCAGTATTTT
NA TRBJ2-7 few TRBV30 CAWSPQGYEQYF TGTGCCTGGAGCCCACAGGGCTACGAGCAGTACTTC
NA TRBJ1-1 NA TRBV5-1 CASSLASSDTEAFF TGCGCCAGCAGCTTGGCCTCGTCGGACACTGAAGCTTTCTTT
NA TRBJ2-1 NA TRBV7-2 CASSSGVSGNEQFF TGTGCCAGCTCGTCGGGAGTGTCCGGAAATGAGCAGTTCTTC
NA TRBJ2-2 NA TRBV5-4 CASSLWGGGELFF TGTGCCAGCAGCTTGTGGGGCGGCGGGGAGCTGTTTTTT
NA TRBJ1-1 NA TRBV23-1 CASSHRGLGEAFF TGCGCCAGCAGTCACCGTGGCCTCGGAGAAGCTTTCTTT
NA TRBJ2-7 NA TRBV2 CASTEEDLYEQYF TGTGCCAGCACGGAAGAGGACCTCTACGAGCAGTACTTC
NA TRBJ2-1 NA TRBV18 CASSPRGGEQFF TGTGCCAGCTCACCACGGGGCGGAGAGCAGTTCTTC
TRBD1 TRBJ1-1 NA TRBV5-1 CASSYQGAMTEAFF TGCGCCAGCAGCTATCAGGGGGCGATGACTGAAGCTTTCTTT
TRBD2 TRBJ2-1 few TRBV7-2 CASSRNTGGRAYEQFF TGTGCCAGCAGCCGTAATACTGGCGGGAGGGCATATGAGCAGTTCTTC
TRBD1 TRBJ2-7 few TRBV7-6 CASSLRTGGSYEQYF TGTGCCAGCAGCTTGAGGACAGGAGGCTCCTACGAGCAGTACTTC
NA TRBJ1-5 few TRBV6-6 CASSYRGGNQPQHF TGTGCCAGCAGTTACAGGGGAGGGAATCAGCCCCAGCATTTT
NA TRBJ2-5 NA TRBV5-1 CASSPLGLSREETQYF TGCGCCAGCAGCCCGTTGGGGTTGTCGAGGGAAGAGACCCAGTACTTC
NA TRBJ1-1 NA TRBV9 CASSVVVNTEAFF TGTGCCAGCAGCGTAGTAGTGAACACTGAAGCTTTCTTT
NA TRBJ2-3 few TRBV29-1 CSVGGKTQYF TGCAGCGTTGGGGGCAAAACGCAGTATTTT
TRBD1 TRBJ2-5 NA TRBV7-7 CASSRLGQGKETQYF TGTGCCAGCAGCCGATTGGGACAGGGGAAAGAGACCCAGTACTTC
TRBD1 TRBJ2-5 NA TRBV27 CASSYDRAQETQYF TGTGCCAGCAGTTATGACAGGGCTCAAGAGACCCAGTACTTC
NA TRBJ1-6 NA TRBV6-1 CASSTTTNSPLHF TGTGCCAGCAGTACCACGACCAATTCACCCCTCCACTTT